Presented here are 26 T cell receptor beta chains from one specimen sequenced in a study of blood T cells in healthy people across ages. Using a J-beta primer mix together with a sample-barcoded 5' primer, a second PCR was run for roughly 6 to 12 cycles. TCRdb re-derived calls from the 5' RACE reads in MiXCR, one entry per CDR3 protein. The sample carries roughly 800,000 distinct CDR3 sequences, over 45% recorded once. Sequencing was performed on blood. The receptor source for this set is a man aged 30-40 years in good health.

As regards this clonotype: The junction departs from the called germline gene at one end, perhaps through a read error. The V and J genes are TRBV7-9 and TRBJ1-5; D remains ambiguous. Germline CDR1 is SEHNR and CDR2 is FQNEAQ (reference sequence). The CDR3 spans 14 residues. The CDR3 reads CASSFGVSNQPQHF. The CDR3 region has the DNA TGTGCCAGCAGCTTTGGGGTGAGCAACCAGCCCCAGCATTTT. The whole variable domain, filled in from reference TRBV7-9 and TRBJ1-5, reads DTGVSQNPRHKITKRGQNVTFRCDPISEHNRLYWYRQTLGQGPEFLTYFQNEAQLEKSRLLSDRFSAERPKGSFSTLEIQRTEQGDSAMYLCASSFGVSNQPQHFGDGTRLSIL.

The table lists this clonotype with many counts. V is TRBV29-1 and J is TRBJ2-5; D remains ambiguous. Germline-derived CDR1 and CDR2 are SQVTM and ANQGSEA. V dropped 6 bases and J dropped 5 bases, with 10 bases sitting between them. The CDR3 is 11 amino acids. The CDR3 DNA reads TGCAGCGTCGATTCGACGGAGACCCAGTACTTC. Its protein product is CSVDSTETQYF.

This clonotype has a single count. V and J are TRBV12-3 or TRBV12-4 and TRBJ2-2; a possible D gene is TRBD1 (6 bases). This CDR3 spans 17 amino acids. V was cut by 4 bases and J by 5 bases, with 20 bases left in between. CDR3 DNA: TGTGCCAGCAGTTACCCCCTGTCCAGGGGTGGAACCGGGGAGCTGTTTTTT. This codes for CASSYPLSRGGTGELFF.

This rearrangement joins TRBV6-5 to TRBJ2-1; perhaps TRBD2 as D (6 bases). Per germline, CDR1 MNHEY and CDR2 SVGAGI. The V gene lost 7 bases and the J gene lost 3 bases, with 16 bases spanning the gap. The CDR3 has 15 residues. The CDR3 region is CASTPSLASYNEQFF. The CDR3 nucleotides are TGTGCCAGCACCCCCTCCCTAGCGAGCTACAATGAGCAGTTCTTC.

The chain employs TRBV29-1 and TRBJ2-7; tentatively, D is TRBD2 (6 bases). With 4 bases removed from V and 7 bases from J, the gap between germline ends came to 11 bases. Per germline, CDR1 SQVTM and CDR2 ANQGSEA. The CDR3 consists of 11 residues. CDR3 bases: TGCAGCGTTGGGACTACGAGGGAGCAGTACTTC. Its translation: CSVGTTREQYF.

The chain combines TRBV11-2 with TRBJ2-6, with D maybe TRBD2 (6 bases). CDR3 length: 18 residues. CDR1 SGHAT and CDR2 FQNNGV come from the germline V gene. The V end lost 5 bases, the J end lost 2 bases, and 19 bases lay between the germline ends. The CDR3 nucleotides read TGTGCCAGCAGCGGCTATAGCGGTGGCTTGCCTGGGGCCAACGTCCTGACTTTC. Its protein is CASSGYSGGLPGANVLTF. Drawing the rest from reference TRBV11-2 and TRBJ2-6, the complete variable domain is EAGVAQSPRYKIIEKRQSVAFWCNPISGHATLYWYQQILGQGPKLLIQFQNNGVVDDSQLPKDRFSAERLKGVDSTLKIQPAKLEDSAVYLCASSGYSGGLPGANVLTFGAGSRLTVL.

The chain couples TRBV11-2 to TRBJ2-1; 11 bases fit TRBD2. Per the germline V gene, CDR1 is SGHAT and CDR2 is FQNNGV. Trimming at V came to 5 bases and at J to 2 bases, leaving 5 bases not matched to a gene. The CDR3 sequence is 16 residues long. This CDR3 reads CASSLTSGDTYNEQFF. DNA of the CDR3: TGTGCCAGCAGCCTGACTAGCGGGGACACCTACAATGAGCAGTTCTTC.

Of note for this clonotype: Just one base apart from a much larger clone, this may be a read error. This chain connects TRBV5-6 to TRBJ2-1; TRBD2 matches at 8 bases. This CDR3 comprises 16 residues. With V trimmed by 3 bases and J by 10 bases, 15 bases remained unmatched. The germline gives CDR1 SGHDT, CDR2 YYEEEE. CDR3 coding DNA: TGTGCCAGCAGCTCACCGGGACGAGCGGGAGTTCCCGAGCAGTTCTTC. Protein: CASSSPGRAGVPEQFF.

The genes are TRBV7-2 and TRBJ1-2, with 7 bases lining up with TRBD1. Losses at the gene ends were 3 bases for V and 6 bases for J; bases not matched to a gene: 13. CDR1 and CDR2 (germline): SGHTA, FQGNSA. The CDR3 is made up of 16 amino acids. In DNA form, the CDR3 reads TGTGCCAGCAGCTTCGCCCCCGGGACAGACCTAGATGGCTACACCTTC. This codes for CASSFAPGTDLDGYTF.

CDR3 sequence: CASSPDRYVAGTNYGYTF. The DNA of the CDR3 is TGTGCCAGCAGTCCAGACCGCTACGTCGCTGGTACTAACTATGGCTACACCTTC. This chain links TRBV6-1 with TRBJ1-2; no firm D call. Trimming left V 5 bases short and J 0 bases short, with 22 bases between. In germline, CDR1 is MNHNS, CDR2 SASEGT. The CDR3 contains 18 residues.

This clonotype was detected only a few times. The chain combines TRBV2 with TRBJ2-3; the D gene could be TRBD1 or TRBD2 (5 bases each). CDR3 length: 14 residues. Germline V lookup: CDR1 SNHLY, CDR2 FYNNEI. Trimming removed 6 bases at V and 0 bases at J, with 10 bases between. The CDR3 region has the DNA TGTGCCAGCAGCCGGGACCTTAGCACAGATACGCAGTATTTT. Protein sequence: CASSRDLSTDTQYF.

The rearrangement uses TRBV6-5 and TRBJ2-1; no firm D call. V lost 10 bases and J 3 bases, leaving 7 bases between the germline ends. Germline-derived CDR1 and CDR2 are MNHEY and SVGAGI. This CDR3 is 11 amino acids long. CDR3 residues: CATHSYNEQFF. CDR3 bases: TGTGCCACCCACAGCTACAATGAGCAGTTCTTC.

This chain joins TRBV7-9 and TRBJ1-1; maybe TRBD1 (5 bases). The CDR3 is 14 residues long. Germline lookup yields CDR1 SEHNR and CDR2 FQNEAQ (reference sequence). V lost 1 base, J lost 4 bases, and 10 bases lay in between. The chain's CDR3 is CASSLVDRGTEAFF. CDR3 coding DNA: TGTGCCAGCAGCTTAGTAGACAGAGGCACTGAAGCTTTCTTT.

CDR3 coding DNA: TGCAGCGGCGGAGGGACCACAGATACGCAGTATTTT. Translated, it gives CSGGGTTDTQYF. The V and J genes are TRBV29-1 and TRBJ2-3, with D perhaps matching TRBD2 (6 bases). The CDR3 sequence is 12 residues long. Germline CDR1 and CDR2: SQVTM and ANQGSEA. V lost 7 bases to trimming and J lost 2 bases, with 10 bases between them.

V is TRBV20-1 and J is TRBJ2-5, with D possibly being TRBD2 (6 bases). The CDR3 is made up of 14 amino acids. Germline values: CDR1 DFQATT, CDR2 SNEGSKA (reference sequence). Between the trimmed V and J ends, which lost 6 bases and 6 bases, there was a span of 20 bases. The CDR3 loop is CSALSSGGLQTQYF. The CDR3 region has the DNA TGCAGTGCCCTTTCCTCCGGGGGTCTGCAGACCCAGTACTTC.

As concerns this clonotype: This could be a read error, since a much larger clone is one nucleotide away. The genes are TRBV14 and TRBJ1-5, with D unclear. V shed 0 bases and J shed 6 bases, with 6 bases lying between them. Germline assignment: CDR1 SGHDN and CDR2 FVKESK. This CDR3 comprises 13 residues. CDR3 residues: CASSQDEGQPQHF. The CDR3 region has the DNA TGTGCCAGCAGCCAAGATGAGGGTCAGCCCCAGCATTTT. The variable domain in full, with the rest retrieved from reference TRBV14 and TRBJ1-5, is EAGVTQFPSHSVIEKGQTVTLRCDPISGHDNLYWYRRVMGKEIKFLLHFVKESKQDESGMPNNRFLAERTGGTYSTLKVQPAELEDSGVYFCASSQDEGQPQHFGDGTRLSIL.

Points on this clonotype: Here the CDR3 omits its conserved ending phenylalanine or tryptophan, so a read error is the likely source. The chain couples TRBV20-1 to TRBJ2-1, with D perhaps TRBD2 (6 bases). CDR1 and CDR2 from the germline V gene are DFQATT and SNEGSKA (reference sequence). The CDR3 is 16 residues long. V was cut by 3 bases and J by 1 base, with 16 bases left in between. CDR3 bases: TGCAGTGCTAGTTTTCGAGGGGCGGGGTCCTACAATGAGCAGTTCTTA. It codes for CSASFRGAGSYNEQFL.

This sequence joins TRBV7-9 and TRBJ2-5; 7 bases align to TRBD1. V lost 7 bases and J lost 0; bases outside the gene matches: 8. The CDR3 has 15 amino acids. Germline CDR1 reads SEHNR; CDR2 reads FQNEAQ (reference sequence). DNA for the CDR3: TGTGCCAGCAATACTATAAGGGGGCACCAAGAGACCCAGTACTTC. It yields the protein CASNTIRGHQETQYF.

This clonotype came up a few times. In DNA, the CDR3 is TGCAGTGCTAGAGAGGGGGGCCTCAATGAGCAGTTCTTC. Protein product: CSAREGGLNEQFF. The chain carries TRBV20-1 and TRBJ2-1; D is perhaps TRBD1 or TRBD2 (6 bases each). Per the germline V gene, CDR1 is DFQATT and CDR2 is SNEGSKA (reference sequence). The CDR3 spans 13 residues. Trimming shortened V by 0 bases and J by 6 bases, and 9 bases separated the two germline ends.

The chain's CDR3 is CSAHNPQTSRSSYEQYF. CDR3 in DNA: TGCAGTGCTCACAACCCCCAGACTAGCCGGAGCTCCTACGAGCAGTACTTC. This rearrangement joins TRBV20-1 to TRBJ2-7; 7 bases are shared with TRBD2. V gave up 5 bases and J gave up 0 bases; unmatched junction bases: 16. Germline V gene data show CDR1 as DFQATT and CDR2 as SNEGSKA (reference sequence). The length of the CDR3 is 17 residues.

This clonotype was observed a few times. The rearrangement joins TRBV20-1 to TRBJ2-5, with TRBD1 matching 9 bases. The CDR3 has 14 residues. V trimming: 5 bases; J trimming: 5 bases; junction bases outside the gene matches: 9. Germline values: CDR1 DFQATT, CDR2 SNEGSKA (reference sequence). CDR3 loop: CSAARQGVVETQYF. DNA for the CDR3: TGCAGTGCTGCCCGACAGGGGGTAGTGGAGACCCAGTACTTC.

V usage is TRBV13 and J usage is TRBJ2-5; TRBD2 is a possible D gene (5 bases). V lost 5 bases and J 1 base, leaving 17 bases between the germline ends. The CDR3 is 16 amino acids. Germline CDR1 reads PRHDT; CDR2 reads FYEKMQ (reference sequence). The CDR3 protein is CASSPLLGFSQETQYF. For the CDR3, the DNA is TGTGCCAGCAGCCCATTACTAGGATTTTCCCAAGAGACCCAGTACTTC.

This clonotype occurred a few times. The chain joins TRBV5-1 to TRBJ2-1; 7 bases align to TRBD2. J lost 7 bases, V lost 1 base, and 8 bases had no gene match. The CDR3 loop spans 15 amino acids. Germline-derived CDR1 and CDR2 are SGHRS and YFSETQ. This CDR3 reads CASSLLGTTANEQFF. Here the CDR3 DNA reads TGCGCCAGCAGCTTGTTAGGGACTACCGCAAATGAGCAGTTCTTC.

The CDR3 region is CASSQDFRVISEKLFF. The DNA for the CDR3 is TGCGCCAGCAGCCAAGATTTCAGGGTCATCAGCGAAAAACTGTTTTTT. The chain links TRBV4-3 to TRBJ1-4; D perhaps matches TRBD1 (5 bases). This CDR3 has 16 residues. V lost 0 bases and J 8 bases, leaving 16 bases between the germline ends. From germline, CDR1 is LGHNA and CDR2 YSLEER.

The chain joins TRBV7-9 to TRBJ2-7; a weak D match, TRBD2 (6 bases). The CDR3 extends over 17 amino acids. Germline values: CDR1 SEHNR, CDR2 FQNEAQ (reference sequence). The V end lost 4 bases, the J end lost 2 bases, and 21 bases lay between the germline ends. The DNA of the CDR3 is TGTGCCAGCAGCTCTTGGTTGTTGGCGGGGCCCCCCTACGAGCAGTACTTC. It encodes CASSSWLLAGPPYEQYF.

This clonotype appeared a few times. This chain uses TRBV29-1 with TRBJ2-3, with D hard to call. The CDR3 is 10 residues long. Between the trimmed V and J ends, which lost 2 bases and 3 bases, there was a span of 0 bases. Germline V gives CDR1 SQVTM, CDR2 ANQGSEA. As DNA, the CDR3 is TGCAGCGTTGAAACAGATACGCAGTATTTT. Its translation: CSVETDTQYF.